Below are 28 T cell receptor beta chains sequenced from a single sample in a study of identical twins (dated by TCRdb to the mid-2010s). Libraries were made using 5' RACE. The instrument given in TCRdb is Illumina HiSeq 2000. In-frame beta chains were kept once TCRdb had trimmed the public reads at Q25 with fastp and called clones with MiXCR. All rows with the same CDR3 protein become a single entry with the most common DNA and genes. This sample holds fewer than 250,000 distinct CDR3 sequences; 9.4% were observed only once. The ten largest clonotypes hold around 5.1% of the sample. The sample was memory (CD45RO+) T cells sorted from blood. The sample's cell subset or site, from its label and the paper: CD45RO+ enriched T cells. All receptors come from a woman between 18 and 29 years old in good health.

This chain connects TRBV5-5 to TRBJ1-1; 7 positions match TRBD1. V shed 4 bases, J shed 5 bases, and the junction held 11 bases outside the gene matches. Germline-derived CDR1 and CDR2 are SGHKS and YYEKEE (reference sequence). The CDR3 consists of 15 residues. The CDR3 protein is CASSLPGTVLTEAFF. CDR3 sequence (DNA): TGTGCCAGCAGCCTTCCCGGGACAGTATTAACTGAAGCTTTCTTT.

This clonotype was counted between two and nine times. The rearrangement joins TRBV2 to TRBJ2-2, with D possibly being TRBD1 (6 bases). Germline V gene sequence: CDR1 SNHLY, CDR2 FYNNEI. The CDR3 has 13 amino acids. V lost 6 bases and J lost 6, with 11 bases in between. The CDR3 spells CASRQGLAGELFF. CDR3 DNA: TGTGCCAGCAGACAGGGATTGGCCGGGGAGCTGTTTTTT.

This clonotype was picked up a small number of times. The rearrangement joins TRBV5-1 to TRBJ1-4; 7 nucleotides match TRBD1. CDR3 length: 13 residues. V was clipped by 0 bases and J by 8 bases; unmatched bases: 1. Looked up from germline, CDR1 is SGHRS and CDR2 is YFSETQ. The DNA of the CDR3 is TGCGCCAGCAGCTTGGTGACAGGGGAAAAACTGTTTTTT. Translation gives CASSLVTGEKLFF.

This clonotype was seen many times. The rearrangement links TRBV6-1 to TRBJ2-1, with D possibly TRBD2 on 5 matching bases. Germline lookup yields CDR1 MNHNS and CDR2 SASEGT. Trimming cost V 6 bases and J 7 bases, with 13 bases left between them. This CDR3 has 13 amino acids. CDR3 residues: CASRREGANEQFF. CDR3 in DNA: TGTGCCAGCAGGAGGGAAGGAGCAAATGAGCAGTTCTTC.

This chain uses TRBV6-5 with TRBJ2-3, with TRBD2 as a possible D gene (7 bases). The CDR3 length is 14 residues. CDR1 and CDR2 from the germline V gene are MNHEY and SVGAGI. V lost 4 bases to trimming and J lost 3 bases, with 11 bases between them. This chain's CDR3 is CASSSGRGTDTQYF. CDR3 nucleotides: TGTGCCAGCAGTTCGGGGAGGGGGACAGATACGCAGTATTTT.

The genes are TRBV2 and TRBJ1-6, with D perhaps matching TRBD1 (5 bases). Trimming removed 4 bases at V and 7 bases at J, with 11 bases between. Germline V gene lookup returns CDR1 SNHLY and CDR2 FYNNEI. The length of the CDR3 is 14 residues. This CDR3 reads CASSAAGRNSPLHF. For the CDR3, the DNA is TGTGCCAGCAGTGCCGCAGGGAGAAATTCACCCCTCCACTTT.

The V call is TRBV6-2 or TRBV6-3, the J call TRBJ1-1; D is uncertain. The CDR3 has 12 residues. Trimming took 6 bases from V and 7 from J, leaving 12 bases between them. Germline lookup yields CDR1 MNHEY and CDR2 SVGEGT. Here the CDR3 DNA reads TGTGCCAGCAGCCAATACAGAAGTGAAGCTTTCTTT. This codes for CASSQYRSEAFF.

The table lists this clonotype with many counts. The chain employs TRBV29-1 and TRBJ2-5; 9 nucleotides agree with TRBD2. Germline-derived CDR1 and CDR2 are SQVTM and ANQGSEA. The CDR3 has 12 amino acids. The V segment lost 7 bases and the J segment 2 bases; nucleotides outside the gene matches: 2. CDR3 sequence: CSGAGGQETQYF. The CDR3 nucleotides read TGCAGCGGAGCGGGGGGACAAGAGACCCAGTACTTC. The whole variable domain, remainder taken from reference TRBV29-1 and TRBJ2-5, is SAVISQKPSRDICQRGTSLTIQCQVDSQVTMMFWYRQQPGQSLTLIATANQGSEATYESGFVIDKFPISRPNLTFSTLTVSNMSPEDSSIYLCSGAGGQETQYFGPGTRLLVL.

A few counts support this clonotype. The J gene is TRBJ1-2, the V gene TRBV20-1; D uncertain. V was trimmed by 5 bases and J by 7 bases, leaving 20 bases between them. Germline assignment: CDR1 DFQATT and CDR2 SNEGSKA (reference sequence). The CDR3 runs 14 residues. The CDR3 is CSAHEGTNLRGYTF. The CDR3 coding sequence is TGCAGTGCTCATGAAGGTACTAACCTCCGTGGCTACACCTTC.

The chain is built from TRBV5-1 and TRBJ2-5; 12 positions agree with TRBD2. Trimming at V came to 1 base and at J to 4 bases, leaving 5 bases not matched to a gene. Germline V gene lookup returns CDR1 SGHRS and CDR2 YFSETQ. This CDR3 region has 16 residues. DNA for the CDR3: TGCGCCAGCAGCTTGTATTCGGGACTAGCGGGAGAGACCCAGTACTTC. Amino acid sequence: CASSLYSGLAGETQYF.

This clonotype has more than one count but fewer than ten. The rearrangement joins TRBV20-1 to TRBJ1-3; D is undetermined. This CDR3 comprises 13 residues. Trimming pared 3 bases from V and 0 bases from J, leaving 6 bases between. Germline loops: CDR1 DFQATT, CDR2 SNEGSKA (reference sequence). The CDR3 loop is CSARVGSGNTIYF. DNA of the CDR3: TGCAGTGCTAGGGTTGGCTCTGGAAACACCATATATTTT.

This clonotype was seen ten or more times. CDR3 nucleotides: TGTGCCAGCAGCTTGGCTCGGACAGGTCAAGAGACCCAGTACTTC. This translates into CASSLARTGQETQYF. J is TRBJ2-5 and V is TRBV7-9; 7 nucleotides align to TRBD1. Trimming at V came to 3 bases and at J to 2 bases, leaving 6 bases not matched to a gene. Germline V gene data show CDR1 as SEHNR and CDR2 as FQNEAQ (reference sequence). The CDR3 is made up of 15 amino acids.

This clonotype has at least ten counts. The chain recombines TRBV20-1 with TRBJ1-5, with D unresolved. CDR1 is DFQATT, CDR2 SNEGSKA, per germline (reference sequence). The CDR3 spans 14 residues. Trimming stripped 7 bases from V and 2 bases from J, with 15 bases between. Here the CDR3 reads CSVAPQVGNQPQHF. For the CDR3, the DNA is TGCAGTGTCGCGCCTCAGGTGGGCAATCAGCCCCAGCATTTT.

This clonotype was recorded many times. The V gene is TRBV5-6, the J gene TRBJ2-1, with no clear D. The V gene lost 1 base and the J gene lost 7 bases, with 3 bases spanning the gap. The CDR3 runs 11 residues. From germline, CDR1 is SGHDT and CDR2 YYEEEE. The CDR3 coding sequence is TGTGCCAGCAGCTTGTGGAATGAGCAGTTCTTC. This gives the protein CASSLWNEQFF. Supplemented by reference TRBV5-6 and TRBJ2-1, the full variable domain reads DAGVTQSPTHLIKTRGQQVTLRCSPKSGHDTVSWYQQALGQGPQFIFQYYEEEERQRGNFPDRFSGHQFPNYSSELNVNALLLGDSALYLCASSLWNEQFFGPGTRLTVL.

There are many counts of this clonotype. The chain links TRBV6-2 or TRBV6-3 to TRBJ2-6; 7 positions agree with TRBD2. In germline, CDR1 is MNHEY, CDR2 SVGEGT. This CDR3 comprises 16 residues. Trimming at V came to 4 bases and at J to 0 bases, leaving 3 bases not matched to a gene. The CDR3 loop is CASSLRGSSGANVLTF. CDR3 coding DNA: TGTGCCAGCAGTTTACGCGGGAGCTCTGGGGCCAACGTCCTGACTTTC.

The V call is TRBV9, the J call TRBJ1-5; 8 nucleotides line up with TRBD1. From germline, CDR1 is SGDLS and CDR2 YYNGEE. The CDR3 covers 15 residues. J was trimmed by 6 bases and V by 5 bases; bases with no gene match: 10. CDR3 nucleotides: TGTGCCAGCAGTCCGACAGGGGAGAAAGTTCAGCCCCAGCATTTT. The encoded protein is CASSPTGEKVQPQHF. The variable domain in full, with the rest retrieved from reference TRBV9 and TRBJ1-5, is DSGVTQTPKHLITATGQRVTLRCSPRSGDLSVYWYQQSLDQGLQFLIQYYNGEERAKGNILERFSAQQFPDLHSELNLSSLELGDSALYFCASSPTGEKVQPQHFGDGTRLSIL.

This clonotype has just a few counts. The chain combines TRBV6-1 with TRBJ1-2, with 7 positions matching TRBD1. Unmatched junction bases numbered 11, after V lost 4 bases and J lost 3 bases. This CDR3 has 16 amino acids. From germline, CDR1 is MNHNS and CDR2 SASEGT. CDR3 amino acids: CASSGGQGVTYYGYTF. The CDR3, as DNA: TGTGCCAGCAGTGGAGGGCAGGGGGTAACCTACTATGGCTACACCTTC.

The genes are TRBV27 and TRBJ2-1, with 13 bases lining up with TRBD2. J gave up 15 bases and V 5 bases, and 10 bases lay outside the gene matches. This CDR3 is 14 amino acids long. From germline, CDR1 is MNHEY and CDR2 SMNVEV (reference sequence). CDR3 in amino acids: CASSPRTSGGGWFF. DNA of the CDR3: TGTGCCAGCAGTCCCCGGACTAGCGGGGGTGGTTGGTTCTTC.

This clonotype was seen more than once but under ten times. The gene calls are TRBV27 and TRBJ2-5, with a weak D call TRBD1 (6 bases). Deletions cut 5 bases from V and 5 bases from J, with 12 bases between. The CDR3 spans 13 residues. Germline assignment: CDR1 MNHEY and CDR2 SMNVEV (reference sequence). The CDR3 DNA reads as TGTGCCAGCAGTCGACAGGTTGGGGAGACCCAGTACTTC. Amino acid sequence: CASSRQVGETQYF.

This clonotype was found a few times. J is TRBJ1-5 and V is TRBV5-1; maybe TRBD1 (5 bases). CDR3 length equals 16 residues. V dropped 4 bases and J dropped 4 bases, with 18 bases sitting between them. CDR1 and CDR2 (germline): SGHRS, YFSETQ. As DNA, the CDR3 is TGCGCCAGCAGCCTCCCGGGACCCAAGGGGAATCAGCCCCAGCATTTT. It yields the protein CASSLPGPKGNQPQHF.

This clonotype was found many times. The chain couples TRBV20-1 to TRBJ1-2; a weak D match, TRBD1 (6 bases). The V and J ends lost 0 bases and 7 bases respectively, with 21 bases between them. Per the germline V gene, CDR1 is DFQATT and CDR2 is SNEGSKA (reference sequence). This CDR3 is 16 amino acids long. CDR3 in amino acids: CSARDFGHRANVGYTF. CDR3 DNA sequence: TGCAGTGCTAGAGATTTTGGGCACAGGGCAAACGTTGGCTACACCTTC.

The chain couples TRBV10-3 to TRBJ1-1; 8 bases are a match to TRBD1. Germline CDR1 and CDR2: ENHRY and SYGVKD. The V gene end was trimmed by 0 bases and the J gene end by 5 bases; junction bases not matched to a gene: 8. The CDR3 is 16 residues long. CDR3 region: CAISESPPGGWTEAFF. The CDR3 DNA is TGTGCCATCAGTGAGTCTCCCCCAGGGGGCTGGACTGAAGCTTTCTTT.

The chain has TRBV30 and TRBJ1-1, with D perhaps TRBD1 (5 bases). There are 15 residues in the CDR3. Trimming took 4 bases from V and 1 from J, leaving 16 bases between them. Germline lookup yields CDR1 GTSNPN and CDR2 SVGIG (reference sequence). The CDR3 DNA reads as TGTGCCTGGAAAGCCGGAGGAGGGGAGAACACTGAAGCTTTCTTT. The encoded protein is CAWKAGGGENTEAFF.

V and J are TRBV4-2 and TRBJ1-1, with D unclear. The CDR3 runs to 16 residues. The germline V gene encodes CDR1 LGHNA and CDR2 YNFKEQ. V lost 3 bases and J lost 6, with 20 bases in between. CDR3 region: CASSHTPIGRVAEAFF. The CDR3 DNA reads TGTGCCAGCAGCCACACCCCGATCGGGAGGGTGGCTGAAGCTTTCTTT.

This clonotype was recorded many times. V gene TRBV7-8 combines with J gene TRBJ1-5; no reliable D call. V dropped 2 bases and J dropped 7 bases, with 18 bases sitting between them. CDR1 and CDR2 from the germline V gene are SGHVS and FQNEAQ. The CDR3 loop spans 16 amino acids. CDR3 in amino acids: CASSLSTTPVGQPQHF. CDR3 bases: TGTGCCAGCAGCTTATCCACAACCCCGGTGGGGCAGCCCCAGCATTTT.

This clonotype was counted between two and nine times. The chain carries TRBV7-2 and TRBJ2-1; 11 nucleotides line up with TRBD2. Germline trimming cut 7 bases from V and 10 bases from J; bases unmatched to any gene: 12. The V gene's germline CDR1 is SGHTA and CDR2 FQGNSA. This CDR3 has 15 residues. Written as DNA, the CDR3 is TGTGCCAGCAACCAACAGAGACTAGCGGGGAAGGAGCAGTTCTTC. Its protein is CASNQQRLAGKEQFF.

The CDR3, as DNA: TGCAGTGCTGAGCGGGACCGGACTTTGAACGAGCAGTACTTC. It specifies CSAERDRTLNEQYF. V is TRBV20-1 and J is TRBJ2-7, with 7 bases matching TRBD2. Germline lookup yields CDR1 DFQATT and CDR2 SNEGSKA (reference sequence). Unmatched junction bases numbered 12, after V lost 5 bases and J lost 5 bases. This CDR3 comprises 14 residues.

This rearrangement joins TRBV11-2 to TRBJ2-1; 10 nucleotides agree with TRBD1. The CDR3 extends over 15 amino acids. The germline gives CDR1 SGHAT, CDR2 FQNNGV. Trimming removed 3 bases from V and 5 bases from J; junction bases left unmatched: 4. The chain's CDR3 is CASSFGTGVNNEQFF. The CDR3, as DNA: TGTGCCAGCAGCTTCGGGACAGGGGTAAACAATGAGCAGTTCTTC.